This T cell receptor beta chain was profiled in a study of T cell changes during pregnancy in multiple sclerosis. The repertoire was sequenced with immunoSEQ multiplex PCR; TCRdb's copy has only in-frame clones and lacks some. The table has some 16,000 clones, 84% seen once. The sample here was CD8+ T cells from peripheral blood mononuclear cells, taken in the second trimester of pregnancy. This sequence originates from a female donor in good health, enrolled as a control in a pregnancy study.

The CDR3 spells CAWGEHSYEQYF. CDR3 sequence (DNA): TGTGCCTGGGGAGAACACTCCTACGAGCAGTACTTC. The J gene is TRBJ2-7, the V gene TRBV30, with D unclear. The CDR3 covers 12 residues. Trimming cost V 5 bases and J 0 bases, with 8 bases left between them. Germline V gene sequence: CDR1 GTSNPN, CDR2 SVGIG (reference sequence).